Included here is one T cell receptor (beta chain) sequence, with context. Germline CDR1 SGDLS, CDR2 YYNGEE. V lost 4 bases and J lost 4; bases outside the gene matches: 5. This CDR3 is built from 15 residues. Per the original methods: Estimates of nucleated cell counts were drawn from the amplification of reference gene primers. The data were produced by immunoSEQ multiplex PCR, yet TCRdb's version contains in-frame clones alone and is incomplete. V and J calls and clone size come straight from that table; D and trimming were deduced from the DNA. Of 250,000 to 300,000 clones in the sample, 80% to 90% are singletons; the top ten hold almost 2%. This sample stems from a study of blood T cell repertoires in COVID-19. Study background: Material from acute and convalescent COVID-19 was sourced from the United States, Italy and Spain. T cells, B-cell-depleted T cells, or PBMCs provided the cDNA or gDNA that served as material.

The material sequenced was peripheral blood. The chain is built from TRBV9 and TRBJ2-6; 7 positions agree with TRBD1. The sequence was obtained from a man aged 25 to 45 with active or convalescent COVID-19. In DNA form, the CDR3 reads TGTGCCAGCAGCCCGCGACAGGGCGGGGCCAACGTCCTGACTTTC. Its protein product is CASSPRQGGANVLTF.